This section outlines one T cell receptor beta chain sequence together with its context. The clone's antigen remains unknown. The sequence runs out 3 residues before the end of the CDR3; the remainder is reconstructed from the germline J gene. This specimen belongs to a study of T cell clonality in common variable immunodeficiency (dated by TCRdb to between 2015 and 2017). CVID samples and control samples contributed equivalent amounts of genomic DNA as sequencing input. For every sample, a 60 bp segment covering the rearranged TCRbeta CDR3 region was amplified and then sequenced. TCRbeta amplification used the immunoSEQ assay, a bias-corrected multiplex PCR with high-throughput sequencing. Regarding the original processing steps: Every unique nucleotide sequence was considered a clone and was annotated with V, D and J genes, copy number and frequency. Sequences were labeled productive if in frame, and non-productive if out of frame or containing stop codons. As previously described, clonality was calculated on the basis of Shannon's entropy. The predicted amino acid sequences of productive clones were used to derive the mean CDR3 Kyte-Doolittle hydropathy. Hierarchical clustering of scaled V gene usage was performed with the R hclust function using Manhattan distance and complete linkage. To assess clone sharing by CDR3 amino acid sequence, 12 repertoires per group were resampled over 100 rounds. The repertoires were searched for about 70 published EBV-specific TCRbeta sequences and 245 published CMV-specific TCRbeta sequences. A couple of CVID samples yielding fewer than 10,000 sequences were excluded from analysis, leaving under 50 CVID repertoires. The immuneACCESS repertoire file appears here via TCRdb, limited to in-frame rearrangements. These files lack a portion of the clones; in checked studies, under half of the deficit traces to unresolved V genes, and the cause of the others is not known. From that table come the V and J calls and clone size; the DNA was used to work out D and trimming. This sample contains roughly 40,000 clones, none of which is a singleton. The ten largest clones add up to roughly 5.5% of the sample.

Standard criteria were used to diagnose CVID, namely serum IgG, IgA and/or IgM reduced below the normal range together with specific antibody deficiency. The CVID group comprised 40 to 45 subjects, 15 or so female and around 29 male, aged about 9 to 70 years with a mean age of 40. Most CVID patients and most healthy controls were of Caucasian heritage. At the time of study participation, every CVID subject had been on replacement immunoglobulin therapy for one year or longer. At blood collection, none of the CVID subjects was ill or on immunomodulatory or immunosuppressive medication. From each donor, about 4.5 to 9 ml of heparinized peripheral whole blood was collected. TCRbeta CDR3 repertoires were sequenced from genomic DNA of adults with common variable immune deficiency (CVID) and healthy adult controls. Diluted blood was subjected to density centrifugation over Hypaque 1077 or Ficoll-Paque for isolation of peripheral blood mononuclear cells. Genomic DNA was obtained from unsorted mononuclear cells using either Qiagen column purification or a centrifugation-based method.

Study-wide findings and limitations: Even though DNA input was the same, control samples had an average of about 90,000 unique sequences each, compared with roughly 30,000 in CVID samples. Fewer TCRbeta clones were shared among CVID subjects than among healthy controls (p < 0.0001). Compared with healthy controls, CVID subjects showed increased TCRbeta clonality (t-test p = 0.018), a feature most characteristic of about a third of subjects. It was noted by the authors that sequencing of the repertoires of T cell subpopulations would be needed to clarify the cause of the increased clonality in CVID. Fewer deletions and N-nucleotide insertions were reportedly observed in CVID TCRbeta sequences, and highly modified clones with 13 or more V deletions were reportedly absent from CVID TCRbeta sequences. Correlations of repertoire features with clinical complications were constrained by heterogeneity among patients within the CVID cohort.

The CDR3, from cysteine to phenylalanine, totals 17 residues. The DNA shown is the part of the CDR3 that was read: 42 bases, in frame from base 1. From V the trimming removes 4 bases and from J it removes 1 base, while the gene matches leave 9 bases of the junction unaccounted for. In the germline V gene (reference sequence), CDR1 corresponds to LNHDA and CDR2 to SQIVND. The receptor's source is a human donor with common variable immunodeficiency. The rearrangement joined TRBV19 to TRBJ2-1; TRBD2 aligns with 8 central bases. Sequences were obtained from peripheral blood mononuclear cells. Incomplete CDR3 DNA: TGTGCCAGTAGTACCAGCGGGAGCATTCGTTCCTACAATGAG. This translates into CASSTSGSIRSYNE. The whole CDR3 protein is CASSTSGSIRSYNEQFF.